This paragraph reports one TCR beta chain. Its matching antigen is unknown. These data come from a study of cytomegalovirus exposure and HLA in healthy donors. Study-wide points: According to a later analysis, TCR clusters from the first cohort tended to co-occur in the 110 or so validation repertoires. Rarity characterized most TCR sequences, yet some public TCRs appeared in many donors. About 180 TCR beta chains were listed as cytomegalovirus-associated.

Sequencing was performed with immunoSEQ multiplex PCR; in TCRdb, only in-frame clones are kept and a portion is missing. The sample has 200,000 to 250,000 clones; 75% to 90% are singletons. The CDR3 extends over 14 amino acids. The germline CDR1 and CDR2 sequences are MDHEN and SYDVKM. The V and J ends lost 6 bases and 9 bases, in that order; junction bases with no gene match: 12. This receptor was taken from a woman between 18 and 30 years old in good health and CMV-seronegative. V usage is TRBV28 and J usage is TRBJ2-5; 8 bases match TRBD1. The specimen sequenced was PBMCs. The CDR3, as DNA: TGTGCCAGCAGACTCTACGACAGCAGGGGGCCCCAGTACTTC. Amino acids: CASRLYDSRGPQYF.